This T cell receptor (beta chain) was sequenced during a study of read filtering for tumor transcriptome and immune sequencing. General study points: Roughly four fifths of IR-seq clonotypes had one read, totaling around 3.5% of reads; RNA-seq: about 69% and 49%.

Molecular barcoded adaptors covering alpha/delta and beta/gamma chains were used on roughly 400 ng RNA. TCRdb recomputed calls from the reads with MiXCR, one row per CDR3 protein. The sample shows 130,000 or so distinct CDR3 sequences, less than 15% of them seen only once. This clonotype was seen at least ten times. What it binds is unknown. The clonotype comes from a donor at least 40 years old with multiple myeloma. Sequencing used a population of CD138-negative cells sorted from bone marrow.

CDR3: CASSQAPGTDTQYF. CDR3 sequence (DNA): TGCGCCAGCAGCCAAGCTCCCGGGACAGATACGCAGTATTTT. This chain joins TRBV4-3 and TRBJ2-3; no firm D call. Germline CDR1 is LGHNA and CDR2 is YSLEER. This CDR3 contains 14 residues. V was pared by 1 base and J by 3 bases, with 8 bases between.